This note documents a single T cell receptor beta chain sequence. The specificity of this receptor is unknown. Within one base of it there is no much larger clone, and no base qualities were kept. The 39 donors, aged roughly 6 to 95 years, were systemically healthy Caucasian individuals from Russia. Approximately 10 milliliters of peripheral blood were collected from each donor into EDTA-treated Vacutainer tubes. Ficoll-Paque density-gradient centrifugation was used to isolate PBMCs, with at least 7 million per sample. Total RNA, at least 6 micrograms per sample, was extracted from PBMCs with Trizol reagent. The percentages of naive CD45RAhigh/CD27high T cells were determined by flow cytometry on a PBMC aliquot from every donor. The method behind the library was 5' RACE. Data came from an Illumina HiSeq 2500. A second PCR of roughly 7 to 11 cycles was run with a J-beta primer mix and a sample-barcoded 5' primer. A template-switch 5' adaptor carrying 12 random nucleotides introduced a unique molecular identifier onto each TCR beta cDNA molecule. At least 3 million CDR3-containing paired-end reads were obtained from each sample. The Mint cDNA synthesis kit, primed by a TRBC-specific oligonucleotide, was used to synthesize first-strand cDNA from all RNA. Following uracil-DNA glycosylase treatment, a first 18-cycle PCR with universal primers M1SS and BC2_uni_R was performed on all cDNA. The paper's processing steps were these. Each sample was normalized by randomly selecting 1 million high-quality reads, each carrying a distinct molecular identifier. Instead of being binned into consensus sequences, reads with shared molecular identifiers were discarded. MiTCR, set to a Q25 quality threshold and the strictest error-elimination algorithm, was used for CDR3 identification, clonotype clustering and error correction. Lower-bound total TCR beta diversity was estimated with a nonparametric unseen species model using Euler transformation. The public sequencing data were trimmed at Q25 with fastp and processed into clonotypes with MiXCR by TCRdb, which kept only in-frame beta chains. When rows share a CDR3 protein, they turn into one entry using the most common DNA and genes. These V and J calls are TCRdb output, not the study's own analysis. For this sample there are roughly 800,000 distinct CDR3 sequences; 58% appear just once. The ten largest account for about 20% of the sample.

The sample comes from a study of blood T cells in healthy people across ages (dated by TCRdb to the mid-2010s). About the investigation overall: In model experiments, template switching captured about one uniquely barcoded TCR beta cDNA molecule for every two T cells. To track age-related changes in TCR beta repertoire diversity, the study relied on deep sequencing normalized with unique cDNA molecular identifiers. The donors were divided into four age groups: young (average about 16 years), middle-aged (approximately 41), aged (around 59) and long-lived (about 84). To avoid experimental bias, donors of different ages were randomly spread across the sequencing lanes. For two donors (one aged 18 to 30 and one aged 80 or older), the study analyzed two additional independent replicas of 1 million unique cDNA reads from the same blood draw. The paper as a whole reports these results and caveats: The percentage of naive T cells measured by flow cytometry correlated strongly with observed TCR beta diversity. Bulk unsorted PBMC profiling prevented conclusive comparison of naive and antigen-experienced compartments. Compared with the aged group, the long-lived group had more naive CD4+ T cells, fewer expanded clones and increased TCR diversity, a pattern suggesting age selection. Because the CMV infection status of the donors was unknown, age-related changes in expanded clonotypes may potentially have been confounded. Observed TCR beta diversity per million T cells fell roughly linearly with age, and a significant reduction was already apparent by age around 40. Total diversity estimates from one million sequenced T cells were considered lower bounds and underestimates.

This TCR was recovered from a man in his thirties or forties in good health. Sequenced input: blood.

The CDR3 sequence is CAISESGQVYGYTF. At the DNA level, the sequence is TGTGCCATCAGTGAGTCCGGACAGGTCTATGGCTACACCTTC. In this chain, TRBV10-3 is recombined with TRBJ1-2; TRBD1 agrees with 7 junctional bases. Spanning cysteine to phenylalanine, the CDR3 consists of 14 amino acids. Only the CDR3 DNA stays, 42 bases, in frame from base 1. CDR1 and CDR2, looked up from the germline V gene, are ENHRY and SYGVKD. Compared with germline, V lacks 0 bases and J lacks 4 bases; bases without a gene match: 2.